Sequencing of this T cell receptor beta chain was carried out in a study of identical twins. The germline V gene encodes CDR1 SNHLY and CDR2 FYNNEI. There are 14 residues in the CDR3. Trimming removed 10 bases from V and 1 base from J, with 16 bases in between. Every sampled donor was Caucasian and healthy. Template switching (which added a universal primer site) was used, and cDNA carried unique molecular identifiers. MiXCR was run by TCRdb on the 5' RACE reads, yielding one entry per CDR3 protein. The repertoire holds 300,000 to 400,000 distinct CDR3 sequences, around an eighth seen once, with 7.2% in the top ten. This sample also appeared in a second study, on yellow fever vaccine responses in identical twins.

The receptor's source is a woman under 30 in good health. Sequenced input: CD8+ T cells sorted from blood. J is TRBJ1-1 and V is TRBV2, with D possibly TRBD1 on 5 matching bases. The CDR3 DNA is TGTGCCAAACCAAAACAGGTTACGAACACTGAAGCTTTCTTT. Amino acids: CAKPKQVTNTEAFF. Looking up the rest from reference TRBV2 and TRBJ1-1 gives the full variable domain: EPEVTQTPSHQVTQMGQEVILRCVPISNHLYFYWYRQILGQKVEFLVSFYNNEISEKSEIFDDQFSVERPDGSNFTLKIRSTKLEDSAMYFCAKPKQVTNTEAFFGQGTRLTVV.